The sequence of this TCR beta chain was determined in a study of blood T cell repertoires in COVID-19. At the level of the study: T cells, B-cell-depleted T cells, or PBMCs provided the cDNA or gDNA that served as material.

V was clipped by 5 bases and J by 5 bases; unmatched bases: 7. Germline assignment: CDR1 SSHAT and CDR2 FNYEAQ (reference sequence). CDR3 size: 14 residues. Method: immunoSEQ multiplex PCR; TCRdb's copy keeps in-frame clones and lacks some. The table records around 430,000 clones, about 91% of them present only once. The rearrangement links TRBV7-7 to TRBJ2-7; TRBD1 aligns across 9 bases. The receptor was derived from a woman aged 45 to 65 with COVID-19, enrolled during active disease. Material for sequencing was peripheral blood. The CDR3, as DNA: TGTGCCAGCAGCCGACTCGGGACAGGGAACGAGCAGTACTTC. Translating it yields CASSRLGTGNEQYF.